A single sample gave rise to the 14 T cell receptor beta chains below, sequenced in a study of shared clonotypes between healthy human individuals. Profiling relied on immunoSEQ multiplex PCR, and the TCRdb table lists in-frame clones only, not all of them. Of millions of clones in the sample, 85% to 95% were seen once. CD45RO-negative CD8 cells positively selected for CCR7 made up the naive population, which excluded terminally differentiated effector memory CD45RA+ cells. The sample taken for sequencing was naive CD8+ T cells from PBMCs. These receptors came from a man between 18 and 29 years old in good health. Some clones in this sample may be carry-over from other donors' samples.

The V and J genes are TRBV4-1 and TRBJ2-7; 9 positions match TRBD1. Looked up from germline, CDR1 is MGHRA and CDR2 is YSYEKL. The CDR3 is made up of 15 amino acids. The V segment lost 1 base and the J segment 7 bases; nucleotides outside the gene matches: 8. The CDR3 is CASSQGIQGAGEQYF. CDR3 nucleotides: TGCGCCAGCAGCCAAGGTATACAGGGGGCTGGGGAGCAGTACTTC.

This chain connects TRBV4-2 to TRBJ2-1; 8 bases match TRBD1. The ends lost 0 bases at V and 6 bases at J; junction bases unmatched: 10. CDR1 LGHNA and CDR2 YNFKEQ come from the germline V gene. The CDR3 contains 17 residues. This CDR3 is CASSQEGSGQGFNEQFF. The CDR3 coding sequence is TGTGCCAGCAGCCAAGAAGGCAGCGGACAGGGATTCAATGAGCAGTTCTTC.

The genes are TRBV11-1 and TRBJ2-1; TRBD2 aligns across 8 bases. CDR3 size: 16 residues. From germline, CDR1 is SGHAT and CDR2 FQDESV (reference sequence). V shed 1 base and J 5 bases; nucleotides not matched to a gene: 7. CDR3 nucleotides: TGTGCCAGCAGCTTAGGGAGCGGGAGCCCCGACAATGAGCAGTTCTTC. Protein product: CASSLGSGSPDNEQFF.

The chain combines TRBV7-8 with TRBJ2-7, with 8 bases that match TRBD2. This CDR3 region has 15 residues. V trimming: 5 bases; J trimming: 6 bases; junction bases outside the gene matches: 12. The V gene's germline CDR1 is SGHVS and CDR2 FQNEAQ. CDR3 nucleotides: TGTGCCAGCAGCACAAGGGGGGGAACTAGCGGCGAGCAGTACTTC. Translation: CASSTRGGTSGEQYF.

The gene calls are TRBV7-3 and TRBJ2-7; D ambiguous. The CDR3 spans 14 residues. The V gene's germline CDR1 is SGHTA and CDR2 FQGTGA. V was shortened by 3 bases and J by 3 bases, with 12 bases between the two germline ends. CDR3 in amino acids: CASSFKDTVYEQYF. CDR3 DNA: TGTGCCAGCAGCTTCAAAGACACAGTCTACGAGCAGTACTTC. The full variable domain, its missing parts supplied by reference TRBV7-3 and TRBJ2-7, is GAGVSQTPSNKVTEKGKYVELRCDPISGHTALYWYRQSLGQGPEFLIYFQGTGAADDSGLPNDRFFAVRPEGSVSTLKIQRTERGDSAVYLCASSFKDTVYEQYFGPGTRLTVT.

The rearrangement joins TRBV29-1 to TRBJ1-2, with D perhaps matching TRBD1 (6 bases). CDR3 length: 15 residues. Trimming pared 6 bases from V and 5 bases from J, leaving 22 bases between. CDR1 and CDR2 from the germline V gene are SQVTM and ANQGSEA. Here the CDR3 reads CSVEGCRTERYGYTF. The CDR3 nucleotides read TGCAGCGTAGAGGGGTGTAGGACAGAGAGGTATGGCTACACCTTC.

To note about this clone: In the same sample, other DNA sequences code for this CDR3. The chain recombines TRBV27 with TRBJ2-7; 8 bases are shared with TRBD1. Trimming took 5 bases from V and 2 from J; bases not matched to a gene: 5. CDR1 is MNHEY and CDR2 is SMNVEV in the germline V gene (reference sequence). CDR3 length: 14 residues. CDR3 residues: CASSPGQVPYEQYF. DNA for the CDR3: TGTGCCAGCAGTCCGGGACAGGTCCCCTACGAGCAGTACTTC.

The rearrangement uses TRBV19 and TRBJ1-5; D not resolved. Trimming left V 1 base short and J 7 bases short, with 11 bases between. The germline V gene has CDR1 LNHDA and CDR2 SQIVND (reference sequence). This CDR3 comprises 14 residues. The CDR3: CASSIGADGQPQHF. Here the CDR3 DNA reads TGTGCCAGTAGTATAGGGGCAGACGGCCAGCCCCAGCATTTT.

The chain employs TRBV27 and TRBJ2-7, with D unresolved. From germline, CDR1 is MNHEY and CDR2 SMNVEV (reference sequence). Trimming cost V 3 bases and J 0 bases, with 6 bases left between them. The CDR3 spans 13 residues. The CDR3 loop is CASSFDTSYEQYF. The DNA of the CDR3 is TGTGCCAGCAGTTTCGACACCTCCTACGAGCAGTACTTC.

This rearrangement joins TRBV19 to TRBJ1-1; D remains ambiguous. Between the trimmed V and J ends, which lost 7 bases and 3 bases, there was a span of 9 bases. Germline V gene sequence: CDR1 LNHDA, CDR2 SQIVND (reference sequence). CDR3 length: 12 amino acids. CDR3 bases: TGTGCCAGTATCTCTTCGTACACTGAAGCTTTCTTT. Its translation is CASISSYTEAFF.

The V gene is TRBV4-1, the J gene TRBJ2-5; D is uncertain. Trimming took off 0 bases at V and 1 base at J, with 15 bases between the two ends. CDR1 is MGHRA, CDR2 YSYEKL, per germline. The CDR3 is 17 residues long. As DNA, the CDR3 is TGCGCCAGCAGCCAAGATTACGGGTATGCGGTCCAAGAGACCCAGTACTTC. Its protein product is CASSQDYGYAVQETQYF.

The chain is built from TRBV2 and TRBJ2-7; TRBD1 aligns across 9 bases. This CDR3 contains 15 residues. Germline loops: CDR1 SNHLY, CDR2 FYNNEI. V dropped 6 bases and J dropped 1; count of bases not matched to a gene: 7. The CDR3 DNA sequence: TGTGCCAGCAGCAACCGGGACAGGGCGTCCTACGAGCAGTACTTC. As protein: CASSNRDRASYEQYF.

The chain joins TRBV28 to TRBJ2-3; TRBD1 matches at 9 bases. Germline V lookup: CDR1 MDHEN, CDR2 SYDVKM. The CDR3 covers 16 residues. V shed 2 bases, J shed 2 bases, and the junction held 5 bases outside the gene matches. CDR3 nucleotides: TGTGCCAGCAGTTTAGAGGGACAGGGTATCACAGATACGCAGTATTTT. Amino acids: CASSLEGQGITDTQYF.

V is TRBV19 and J is TRBJ2-6; D gene uncertain. Trimming took 6 bases from V and 0 from J, leaving 9 bases between them. The germline CDR1 and CDR2 sequences are LNHDA and SQIVND (reference sequence). This CDR3 spans 15 amino acids. The CDR3 nucleotides read TGTGCCAGTAGGGCAGAACTCTCTGGGGCCAACGTCCTGACTTTC. Encoded protein: CASRAELSGANVLTF.